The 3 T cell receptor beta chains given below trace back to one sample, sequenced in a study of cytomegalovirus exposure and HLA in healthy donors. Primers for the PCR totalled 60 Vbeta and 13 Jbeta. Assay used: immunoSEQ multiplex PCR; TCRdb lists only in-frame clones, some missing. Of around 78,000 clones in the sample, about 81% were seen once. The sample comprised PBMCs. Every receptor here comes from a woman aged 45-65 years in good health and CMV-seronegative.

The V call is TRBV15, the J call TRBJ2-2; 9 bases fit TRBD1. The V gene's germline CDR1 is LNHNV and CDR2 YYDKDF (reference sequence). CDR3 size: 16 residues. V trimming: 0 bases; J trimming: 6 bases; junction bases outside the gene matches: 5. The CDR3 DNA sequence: TGTGCCACCAGCAGAGATACGGGACAGGGAGCCGGGGAGCTGTTTTTT. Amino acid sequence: CATSRDTGQGAGELFF.

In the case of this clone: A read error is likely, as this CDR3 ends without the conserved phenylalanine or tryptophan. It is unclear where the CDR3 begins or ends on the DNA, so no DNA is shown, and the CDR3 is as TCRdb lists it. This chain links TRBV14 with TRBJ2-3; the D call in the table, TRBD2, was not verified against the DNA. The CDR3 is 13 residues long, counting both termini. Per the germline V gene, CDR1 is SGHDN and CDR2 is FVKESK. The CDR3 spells CASSQDWREAPRM.

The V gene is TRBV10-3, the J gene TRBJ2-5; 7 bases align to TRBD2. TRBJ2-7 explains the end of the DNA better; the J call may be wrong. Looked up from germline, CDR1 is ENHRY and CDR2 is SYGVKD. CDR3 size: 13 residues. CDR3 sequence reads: CAIQEGGLYEQYF. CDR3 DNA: TGTGCCATCCAAGAGGGAGGGCTCTACGAGCAGTACTTC.